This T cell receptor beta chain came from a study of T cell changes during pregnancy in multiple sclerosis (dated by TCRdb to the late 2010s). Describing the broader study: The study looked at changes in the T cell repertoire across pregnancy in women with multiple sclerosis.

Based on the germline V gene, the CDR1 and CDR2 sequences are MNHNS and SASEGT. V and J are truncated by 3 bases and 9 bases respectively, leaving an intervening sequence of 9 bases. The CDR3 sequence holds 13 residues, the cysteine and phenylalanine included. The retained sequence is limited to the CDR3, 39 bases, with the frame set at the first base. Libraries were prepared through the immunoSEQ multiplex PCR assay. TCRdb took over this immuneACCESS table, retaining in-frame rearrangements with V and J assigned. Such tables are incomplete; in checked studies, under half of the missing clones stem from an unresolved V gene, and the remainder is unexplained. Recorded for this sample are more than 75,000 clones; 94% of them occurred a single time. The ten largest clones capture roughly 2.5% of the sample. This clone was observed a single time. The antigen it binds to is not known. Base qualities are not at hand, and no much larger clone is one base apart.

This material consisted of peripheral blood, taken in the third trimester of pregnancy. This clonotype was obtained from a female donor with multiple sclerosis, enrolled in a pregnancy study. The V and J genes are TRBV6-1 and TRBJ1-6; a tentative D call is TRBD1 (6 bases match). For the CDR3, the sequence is CASSERGISPLHF. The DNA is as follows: TGTGCCAGCAGTGAGAGGGGGATTTCACCCCTCCACTTT.